The next 3 T cell receptor beta chains were all read from a single sample in a study of OX40 agonist ivuxolimab in advanced cancers. The table came from immunoSEQ multiplex PCR; TCRdb's copy has only in-frame clones and leaves some out. The sample has around 50,000 clones, approximately 78% seen once. The specimen was CD4+ or CD8+ T cells sorted from blood, collected in a trial of the OX40 agonist ivuxolimab. Receptors were obtained from an adult with an advanced solid tumor such as melanoma, head and neck, liver or kidney cancer.

There are a few counts of this clone. The chain links TRBV5-6 to TRBJ1-1; D remains ambiguous. Trimming removed 3 bases from V and 6 bases from J, with 15 bases in between. CDR3 length: 14 amino acids. CDR1 and CDR2 (germline): SGHDT, YYEEEE. In nucleotides, the CDR3 is TGTGCCAGCAGCTCGTATGGACGGGGATCTGAAGCTTTCTTT. This encodes CASSSYGRGSEAFF.

This clone has a single count. CDR3 sequence (DNA): TGTGCCAGCACCTTCGGGGGTAATGAAAAACTGTTTTTT. Protein product: CASTFGGNEKLFF. The rearrangement joins TRBV6-1 to TRBJ1-4, with D possibly matching TRBD1 (5 bases). The CDR3 runs 13 residues. From germline, CDR1 is MNHNS and CDR2 SASEGT. Between the trimmed V and J ends, which lost 7 bases and 4 bases, there was a span of 10 bases.

This rearrangement joins TRBV10-1 to TRBJ1-1; D is uncertain. This CDR3 has 13 residues. With 7 bases removed from V and 2 bases from J, the gap between germline ends came to 11 bases. Germline CDR1 is WNHNN and CDR2 is SYGVQD (reference sequence). The CDR3 sequence is CASNSGPNTEAFF. Written as DNA, the CDR3 is TGCGCCAGCAACTCTGGACCAAACACTGAAGCTTTCTTT.